This note documents a single T cell receptor (beta chain) sequence. Random-hexamer reverse transcription was applied to roughly 0.45 to 1 ug RNA. TCR beta CDR3 was amplified by immunoSEQ covering 54 Vbeta and 13 Jbeta. TCRdb processed the immunoSEQ multiplex PCR reads anew with MiXCR; each CDR3 protein has one entry. The sample yields roughly 100,000 distinct CDR3 sequences, just under 95% seen once. This sample was included in a study of CD8 T cells in Susac syndrome. Trimming left V 10 bases short and J 4 bases short, with 13 bases between. The CDR3 is made up of 12 amino acids. Germline CDR1 is MNHEY and CDR2 is SMNVEV (reference sequence).

The TCR comes from a human donor with Susac syndrome. The sample was CD4+ T cells from PBMCs. The V call is TRBV27, the J call TRBJ2-5; a weak D match, TRBD1 (6 bases). Written as DNA, the CDR3 is TGTGCCACCCGGACAGTCGGAGAGACCCAGTACTTC. The encoded protein is CATRTVGETQYF.